This T cell receptor beta chain derives from a study of regulatory T cells in long-lasting Graves disease. Arm-PCR of CDR3 regions with iRepertoire HTBI primers generated TCR beta libraries. TCRdb independently ran MiXCR on the multiplex PCR reads; one entry per CDR3 protein. This table holds 350,000 to 450,000 distinct CDR3 sequences, under 25% found once. This CDR3 region has 13 residues. V gave up 6 bases and J gave up 0 bases, with 6 bases separating them. The time point here: persistent/refractory GD, antithyroid drugs over 5 years with positive TRAb. Construction of the TCR library relied on RNA isolated from PBMCs. Patients with Graves' disease were diagnosed by American Thyroid Association guidelines. This clonotype was detected a few times. The target antigen is unknown. Study outcomes and limitations: Whereas new patients shared 1,000 or so public clonotypes, persistent patients shared more, at 2,500 to 3,500. Persistent disease exhibited a predilection for TRBV28, TRBJ1-2 and TRBJ2-5.

Sample: peripheral blood mononuclear cells (PBMCs), taken when the disease was refractory, from a patient treated with antithyroid drugs. This clonotype was obtained from a female donor with Graves disease. The J gene is TRBJ2-1, the V gene TRBV12-3 or TRBV12-4; D unclear. CDR3 residues: CASRAVSYNEQFF. In DNA form, the CDR3 reads TGTGCCAGCAGGGCGGTCTCCTACAATGAGCAGTTCTTC.